These 9 T cell receptor beta chains were all obtained from the same sample, sequenced in a study of blood T cell repertoires in COVID-19 (dated by TCRdb to between 2020 and 2021). Receptors were amplified or captured by the immunoSEQ multiplex PCR assay. TCRdb holds this immuneACCESS table with in-frame rearrangements only. Some clones are missing; in checked studies, unresolved V genes explain under half, and the rest has no known cause. This sample gives about 250,000 clones in total; nearly 90% of them show up just once. The top ten constitute 3% of the sample. The sequenced sample was peripheral blood. Receptors were obtained from a young man with active or convalescent COVID-19.

V usage is TRBV19 and J usage is TRBJ2-1; tentative D call: TRBD2 (6 bases). Germline loops: CDR1 LNHDA, CDR2 SQIVND (reference sequence). The CDR3 runs 16 residues. The germline V and J ends were trimmed by 4 bases and 7 bases, with 20 bases remaining between them. CDR3 DNA: TGTGCCAGTAGTAACCTCGGGGGATATCTTTCAAATGAGCAGTTCTTC. It specifies CASSNLGGYLSNEQFF.

The chain joins TRBV5-6 to TRBJ1-2; no reliable D call. This CDR3 is built from 16 residues. CDR1 SGHDT and CDR2 YYEEEE come from the germline V gene. Trimming pared 0 bases from V and 5 bases from J, leaving 17 bases between. The CDR3 nucleotides read TGTGCCAGCAGCTTGGGATGGCGGCCCCGGGAATATGGCTACACCTTC. Protein product: CASSLGWRPREYGYTF. The entire variable domain, with the rest obtained from reference TRBV5-6 and TRBJ1-2, is as follows: DAGVTQSPTHLIKTRGQQVTLRCSPKSGHDTVSWYQQALGQGPQFIFQYYEEEERQRGNFPDRFSGHQFPNYSSELNVNALLLGDSALYLCASSLGWRPREYGYTFGSGTRLTVV.

As concerns this clone: Other DNA sequences within the sample encode an identical CDR3. The chain carries TRBV18 and TRBJ1-5; weak D call: TRBD1 (6 bases). The V end was cut by 2 bases, the J end by 1 base, with 6 bases between. The CDR3 loop spans 14 amino acids. The germline gives CDR1 KGHSH, CDR2 LQKENI. In DNA, the CDR3 is TGTGCCAGCTCACCAGGACAGAGCAATCAGCCCCAGCATTTT. Protein sequence: CASSPGQSNQPQHF.

The chain uses TRBV9 and TRBJ2-2; TRBD2 agrees at 7 bases. This CDR3 is 16 amino acids long. Germline CDR1 is SGDLS and CDR2 is YYNGEE. The V segment lost 1 base and the J segment 1 base; nucleotides outside the gene matches: 4. This CDR3 reads CASSVYPGGNTGELFF. The CDR3, as DNA: TGTGCCAGCAGCGTATATCCGGGAGGGAACACCGGGGAGCTGTTTTTT.

V usage is TRBV7-9 and J usage is TRBJ2-1; 8 bases map to TRBD2. Trimming cost V 7 bases and J 9 bases; bases outside gene matches: 14. The CDR3 spans 15 residues. Per germline, CDR1 SEHNR and CDR2 FQNEAQ (reference sequence). CDR3 protein: CASTLGRARVGEQFF. The CDR3, as DNA: TGTGCCAGCACCCTCGGGAGGGCGAGGGTAGGTGAGCAGTTCTTC.

This clone was seen more than once but under ten times. The chain has TRBV4-1 and TRBJ2-5; a weak D match, TRBD2 (6 bases). V lost 5 bases and J 0 bases, leaving 16 bases between the germline ends. Germline CDR1 reads MGHRA; CDR2 reads YSYEKL. The length of the CDR3 is 16 residues. Here the CDR3 reads CASSNNWAGNQETQYF. CDR3 DNA sequence: TGCGCCAGCAGCAATAACTGGGCGGGAAACCAAGAGACCCAGTACTTC.

The V call is TRBV11-1, the J call TRBJ1-1, with 9 positions matching TRBD1. From germline, CDR1 is SGHAT and CDR2 FQDESV (reference sequence). Trimming took 6 bases from V and 1 from J; bases not matched to a gene: 6. CDR3 length: 15 amino acids. Here the CDR3 reads CASRVVDRGNTEAFF. The DNA for the CDR3 is TGTGCCAGCAGAGTAGTGGACAGGGGGAACACTGAAGCTTTCTTT.

This rearrangement joins TRBV7-2 to TRBJ2-1, with 7 bases fitting TRBD1. In germline, CDR1 is SGHTA, CDR2 FQGNSA. The CDR3 length is 15 residues. The V and J ends lost 5 bases and 7 bases, in that order; junction bases with no gene match: 11. The CDR3 is CASSGPQQGMNEQFF. As DNA, the CDR3 is TGTGCCAGCAGCGGTCCGCAACAGGGGATGAATGAGCAGTTCTTC.

The chain combines TRBV7-9 with TRBJ2-5; TRBD2 matches 12 bases. The germline gives CDR1 SEHNR, CDR2 FQNEAQ (reference sequence). The CDR3 runs 14 residues. After removal of 5 bases from V and 4 bases from J, the junction contained 2 bases not matched to a gene. The CDR3 DNA is TGTGCCAGCAGCCCGGGACTAGCGGGAGAGACCCAGTACTTC. This translates into CASSPGLAGETQYF.